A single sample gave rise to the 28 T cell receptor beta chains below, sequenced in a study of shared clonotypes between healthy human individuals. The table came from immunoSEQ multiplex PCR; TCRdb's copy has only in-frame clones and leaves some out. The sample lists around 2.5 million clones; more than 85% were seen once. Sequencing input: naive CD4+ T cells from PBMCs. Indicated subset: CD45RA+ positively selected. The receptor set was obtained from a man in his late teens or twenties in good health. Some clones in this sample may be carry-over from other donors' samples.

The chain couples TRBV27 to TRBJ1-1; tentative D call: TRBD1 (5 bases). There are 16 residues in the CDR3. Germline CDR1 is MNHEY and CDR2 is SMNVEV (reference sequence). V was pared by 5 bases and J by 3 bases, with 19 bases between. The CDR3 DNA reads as TGTGCCAGCAGTCCCTTGCTTAACGGGGGGTACACTGAAGCTTTCTTT. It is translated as CASSPLLNGGYTEAFF.

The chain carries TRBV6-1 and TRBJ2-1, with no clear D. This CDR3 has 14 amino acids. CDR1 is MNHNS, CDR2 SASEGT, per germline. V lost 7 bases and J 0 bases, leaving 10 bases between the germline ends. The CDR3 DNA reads TGTGCCAGCACCTATATAGACTCCTACAATGAGCAGTTCTTC. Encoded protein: CASTYIDSYNEQFF.

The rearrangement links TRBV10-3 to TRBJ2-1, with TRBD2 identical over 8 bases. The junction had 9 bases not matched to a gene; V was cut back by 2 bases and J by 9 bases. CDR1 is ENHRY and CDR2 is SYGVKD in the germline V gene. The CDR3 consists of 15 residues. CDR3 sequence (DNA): TGTGCCATCAGTGAGCGGCAAGCGGGAGTCTCTGAGCAGTTCTTC. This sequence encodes CAISERQAGVSEQFF.

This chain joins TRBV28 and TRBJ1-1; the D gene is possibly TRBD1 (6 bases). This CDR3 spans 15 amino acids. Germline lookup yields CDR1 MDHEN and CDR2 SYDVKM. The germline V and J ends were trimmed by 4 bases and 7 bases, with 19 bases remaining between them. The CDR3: CASSSLGFVQGEAFF. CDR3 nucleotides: TGTGCCAGCAGTTCCCTCGGTTTTGTACAGGGTGAAGCTTTCTTT.

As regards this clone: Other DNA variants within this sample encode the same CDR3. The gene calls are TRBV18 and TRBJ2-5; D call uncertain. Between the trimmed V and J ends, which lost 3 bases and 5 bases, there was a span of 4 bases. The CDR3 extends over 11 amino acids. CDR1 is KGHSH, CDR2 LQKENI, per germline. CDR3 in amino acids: CASSPDETQYF. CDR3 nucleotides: TGTGCCAGCTCACCGGATGAGACCCAGTACTTC.

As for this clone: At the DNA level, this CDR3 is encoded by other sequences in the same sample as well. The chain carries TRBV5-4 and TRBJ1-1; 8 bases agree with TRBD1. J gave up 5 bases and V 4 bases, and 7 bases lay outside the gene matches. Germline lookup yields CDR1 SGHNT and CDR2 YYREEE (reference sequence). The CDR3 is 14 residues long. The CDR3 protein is CASSTGQGGTEAFF. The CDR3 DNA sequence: TGTGCCAGCAGCACCGGACAGGGTGGGACTGAAGCTTTCTTT.

The CDR3 sequence is CASSDYRTSGDTQYF. Here the CDR3 DNA reads TGTGCCAGCAGTGACTACCGGACTAGCGGAGATACGCAGTATTTT. The chain recombines TRBV25-1 with TRBJ2-3, with 10 bases matching TRBD2. The J segment lost 5 bases and the V segment lost 3 bases, leaving 5 bases of the junction unmatched. Looked up from germline, CDR1 is MGHDK and CDR2 is SYGVNS. CDR3 length equals 15 residues.

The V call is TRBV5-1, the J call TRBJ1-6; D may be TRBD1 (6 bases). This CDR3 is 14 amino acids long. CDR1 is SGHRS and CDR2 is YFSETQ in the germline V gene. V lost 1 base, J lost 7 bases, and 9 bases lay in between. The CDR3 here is CASSLSGENSPLHF. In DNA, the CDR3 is TGCGCCAGCAGCTTGTCAGGGGAGAATTCACCCCTCCACTTT.

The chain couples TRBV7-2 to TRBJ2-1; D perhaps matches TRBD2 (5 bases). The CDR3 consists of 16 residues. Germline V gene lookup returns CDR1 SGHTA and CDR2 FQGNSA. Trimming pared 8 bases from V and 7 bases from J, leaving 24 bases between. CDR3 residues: CASELREWTLGNEQFF. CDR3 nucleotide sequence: TGTGCCAGCGAGCTTAGGGAGTGGACCCTTGGGAATGAGCAGTTCTTC.

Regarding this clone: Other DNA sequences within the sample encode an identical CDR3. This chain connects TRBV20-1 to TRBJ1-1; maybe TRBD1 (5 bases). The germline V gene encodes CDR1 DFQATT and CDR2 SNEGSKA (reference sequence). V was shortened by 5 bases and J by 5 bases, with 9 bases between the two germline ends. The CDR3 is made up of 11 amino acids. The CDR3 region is CSARGETEAFF. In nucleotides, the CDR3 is TGCAGTGCTCGGGGGGAAACTGAAGCTTTCTTT.

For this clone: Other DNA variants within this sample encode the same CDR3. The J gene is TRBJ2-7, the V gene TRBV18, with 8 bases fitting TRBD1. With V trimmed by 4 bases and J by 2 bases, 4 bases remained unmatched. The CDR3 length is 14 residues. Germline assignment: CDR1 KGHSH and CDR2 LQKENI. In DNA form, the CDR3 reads TGTGCCAGCTCACTCGGGACAGGTCCCTACGAGCAGTACTTC. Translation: CASSLGTGPYEQYF.

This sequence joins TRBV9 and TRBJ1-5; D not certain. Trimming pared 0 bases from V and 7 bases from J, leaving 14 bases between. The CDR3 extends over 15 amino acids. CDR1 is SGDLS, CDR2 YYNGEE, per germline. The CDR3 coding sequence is TGTGCCAGCAGCGTAGGAGGACTCTGGTGGCAGCCCCAGCATTTT. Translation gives CASSVGGLWWQPQHF. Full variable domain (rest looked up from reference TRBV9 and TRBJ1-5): DSGVTQTPKHLITATGQRVTLRCSPRSGDLSVYWYQQSLDQGLQFLIQYYNGEERAKGNILERFSAQQFPDLHSELNLSSLELGDSALYFCASSVGGLWWQPQHFGDGTRLSIL.

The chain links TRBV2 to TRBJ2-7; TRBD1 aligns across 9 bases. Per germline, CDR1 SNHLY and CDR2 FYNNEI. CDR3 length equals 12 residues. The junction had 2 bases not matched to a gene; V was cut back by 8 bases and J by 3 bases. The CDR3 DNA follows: TGTGCCAGCCAGACAGGGGGCTACGAGCAGTACTTC. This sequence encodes CASQTGGYEQYF.

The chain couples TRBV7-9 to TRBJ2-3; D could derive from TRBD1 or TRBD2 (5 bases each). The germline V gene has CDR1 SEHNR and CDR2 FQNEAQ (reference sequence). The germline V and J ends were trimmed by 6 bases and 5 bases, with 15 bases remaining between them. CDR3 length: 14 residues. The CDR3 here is CASSVGVKGDTQYF. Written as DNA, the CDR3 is TGTGCCAGCAGTGTGGGGGTGAAGGGAGATACGCAGTATTTT.

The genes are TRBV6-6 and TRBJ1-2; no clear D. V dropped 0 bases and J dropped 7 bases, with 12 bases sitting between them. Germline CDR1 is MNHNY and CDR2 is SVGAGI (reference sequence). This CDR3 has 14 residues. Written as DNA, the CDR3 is TGTGCCAGCAGTTACTCGGCGACACCAAGTGGCTACACCTTC. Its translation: CASSYSATPSGYTF.

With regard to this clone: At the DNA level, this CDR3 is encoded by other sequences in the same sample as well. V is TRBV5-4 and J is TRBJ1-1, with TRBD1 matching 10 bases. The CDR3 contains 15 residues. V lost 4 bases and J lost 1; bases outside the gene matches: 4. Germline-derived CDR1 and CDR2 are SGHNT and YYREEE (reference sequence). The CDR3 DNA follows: TGTGCCAGCAGCCCGACAGGGGGCCGGAACACTGAAGCTTTCTTT. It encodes CASSPTGGRNTEAFF.

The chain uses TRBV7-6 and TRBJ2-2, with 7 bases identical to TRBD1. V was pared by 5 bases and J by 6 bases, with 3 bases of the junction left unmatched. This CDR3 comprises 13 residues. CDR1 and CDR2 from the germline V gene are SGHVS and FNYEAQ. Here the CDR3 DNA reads TGTGCCAGCAGCCGGCAGGGGGCCGGGGAGCTGTTTTTT. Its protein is CASSRQGAGELFF.

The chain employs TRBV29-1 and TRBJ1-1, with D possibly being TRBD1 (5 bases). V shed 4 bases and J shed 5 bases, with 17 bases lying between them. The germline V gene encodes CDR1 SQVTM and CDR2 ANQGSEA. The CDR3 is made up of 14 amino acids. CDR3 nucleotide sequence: TGCAGCGTTGCCCGACTTCTCGCAGGGACTGAAGCTTTCTTT. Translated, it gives CSVARLLAGTEAFF.

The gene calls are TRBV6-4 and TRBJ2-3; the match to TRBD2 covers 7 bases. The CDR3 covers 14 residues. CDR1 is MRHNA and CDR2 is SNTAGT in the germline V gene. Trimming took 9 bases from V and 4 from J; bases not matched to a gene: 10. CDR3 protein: CASSPGLLADTQYF. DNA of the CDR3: TGTGCCAGTAGTCCGGGACTACTGGCAGATACGCAGTATTTT.

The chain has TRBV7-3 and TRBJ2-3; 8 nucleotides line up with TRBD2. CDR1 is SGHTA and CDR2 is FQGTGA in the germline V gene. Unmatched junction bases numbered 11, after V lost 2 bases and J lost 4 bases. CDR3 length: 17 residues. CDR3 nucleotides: TGTGCCAGCAGCTTATGGGGGACTAGTGACGCCCCAGATACGCAGTATTTT. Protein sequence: CASSLWGTSDAPDTQYF.

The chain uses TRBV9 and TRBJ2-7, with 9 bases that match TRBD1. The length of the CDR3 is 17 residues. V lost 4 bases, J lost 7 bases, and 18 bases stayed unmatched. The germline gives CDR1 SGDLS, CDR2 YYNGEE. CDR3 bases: TGTGCCAGCAGCCCTCTGGTAGAGGGACAGGGTTTCTTTGAGCAGTACTTC. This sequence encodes CASSPLVEGQGFFEQYF. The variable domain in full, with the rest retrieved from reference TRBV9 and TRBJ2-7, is DSGVTQTPKHLITATGQRVTLRCSPRSGDLSVYWYQQSLDQGLQFLIQYYNGEERAKGNILERFSAQQFPDLHSELNLSSLELGDSALYFCASSPLVEGQGFFEQYFGPGTRLTVT.

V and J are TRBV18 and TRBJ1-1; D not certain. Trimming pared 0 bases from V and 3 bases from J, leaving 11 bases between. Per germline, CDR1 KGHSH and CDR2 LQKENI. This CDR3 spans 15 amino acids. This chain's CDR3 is CASSPPRGLDTEAFF. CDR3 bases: TGTGCCAGCTCACCACCCCGGGGATTGGACACTGAAGCTTTCTTT.

This CDR3 is CASSLDQSYEQYF. CDR3 coding DNA: TGCGCCAGCAGCCTGGACCAGAGCTACGAGCAGTACTTC. The chain is built from TRBV4-3 and TRBJ2-7, with D unresolved. Trimming left V 4 bases short and J 3 bases short, with 10 bases between. The germline gives CDR1 LGHNA, CDR2 YSLEER. This CDR3 comprises 13 residues.

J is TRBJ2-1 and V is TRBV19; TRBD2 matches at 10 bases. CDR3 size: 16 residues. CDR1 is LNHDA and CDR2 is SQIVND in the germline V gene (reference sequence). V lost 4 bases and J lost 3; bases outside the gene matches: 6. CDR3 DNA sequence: TGTGCCAGTAGTAACCCTAGCGGGAGTGGCTACAATGAGCAGTTCTTC. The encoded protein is CASSNPSGSGYNEQFF.

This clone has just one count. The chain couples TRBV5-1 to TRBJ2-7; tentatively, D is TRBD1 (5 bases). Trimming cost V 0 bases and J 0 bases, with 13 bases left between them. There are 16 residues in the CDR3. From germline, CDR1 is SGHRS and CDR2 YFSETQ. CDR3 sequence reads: CASSLGAQGFSYEQYF. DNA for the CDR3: TGCGCCAGCAGCTTGGGGGCCCAGGGATTCTCCTACGAGCAGTACTTC.

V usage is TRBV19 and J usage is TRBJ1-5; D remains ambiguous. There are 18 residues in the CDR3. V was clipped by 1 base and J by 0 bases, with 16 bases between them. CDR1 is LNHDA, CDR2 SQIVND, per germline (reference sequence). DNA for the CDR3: TGTGCCAGTAGTATAGGACCCGGGGAGGCCCTTAGCAATCAGCCCCAGCATTTT. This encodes CASSIGPGEALSNQPQHF. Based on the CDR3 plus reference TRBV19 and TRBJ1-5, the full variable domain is DGGITQSPKYLFRKEGQNVTLSCEQNLNHDAMYWYRQDPGQGLRLIYYSQIVNDFQKGDIAEGYSVSREKKESFPLTVTSAQKNPTAFYLCASSIGPGEALSNQPQHFGDGTRLSIL.

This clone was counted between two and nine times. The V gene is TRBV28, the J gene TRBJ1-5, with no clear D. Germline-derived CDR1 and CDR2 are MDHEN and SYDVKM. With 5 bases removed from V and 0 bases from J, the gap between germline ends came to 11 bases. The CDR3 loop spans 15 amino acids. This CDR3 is CASSPSSNSNQPQHF. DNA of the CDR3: TGTGCCAGCAGTCCCTCGTCCAATAGCAATCAGCCCCAGCATTTT. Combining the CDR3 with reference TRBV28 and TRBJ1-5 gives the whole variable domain DVKVTQSSRYLVKRTGEKVFLECVQDMDHENMFWYRQDPGLGLRLIYFSYDVKMKEKGDIPEGYSVSREKKERFSLILESASTNQTSMYLCASSPSSNSNQPQHFGDGTRLSIL.

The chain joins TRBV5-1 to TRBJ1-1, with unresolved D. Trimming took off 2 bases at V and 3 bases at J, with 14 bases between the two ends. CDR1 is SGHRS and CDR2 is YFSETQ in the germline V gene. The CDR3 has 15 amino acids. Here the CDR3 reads CASSLAGVRDTEAFF. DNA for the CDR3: TGCGCCAGCAGCTTAGCCGGGGTGAGGGACACTGAAGCTTTCTTT.